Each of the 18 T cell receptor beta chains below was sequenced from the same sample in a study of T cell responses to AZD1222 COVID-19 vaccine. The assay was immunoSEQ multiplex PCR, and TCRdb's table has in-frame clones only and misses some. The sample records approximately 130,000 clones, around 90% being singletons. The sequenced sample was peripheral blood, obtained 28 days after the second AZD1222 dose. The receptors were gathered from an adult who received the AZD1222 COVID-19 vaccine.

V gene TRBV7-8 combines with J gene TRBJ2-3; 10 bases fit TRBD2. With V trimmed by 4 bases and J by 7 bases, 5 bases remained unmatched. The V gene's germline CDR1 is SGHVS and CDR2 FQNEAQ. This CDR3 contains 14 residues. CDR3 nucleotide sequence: TGTGCCAGCAGCTCGACTAGCGGGCAGTATACGCAGTATTTT. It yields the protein CASSSTSGQYTQYF. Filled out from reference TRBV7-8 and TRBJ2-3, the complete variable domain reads GAGVSQSPRYKVAKRGQDVALRCDPISGHVSLFWYQQALGQGPEFLTYFQNEAQLDKSGLPSDRFFAERPEGSVSTLKIQRTQQEDSAVYLCASSSTSGQYTQYFGPGTRLTVL.

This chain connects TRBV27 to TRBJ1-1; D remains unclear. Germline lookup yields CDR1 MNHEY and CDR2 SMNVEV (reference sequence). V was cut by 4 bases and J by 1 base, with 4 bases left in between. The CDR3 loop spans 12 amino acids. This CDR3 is CASSSGNTEAFF. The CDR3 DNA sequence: TGTGCCAGCAGTTCGGGGAACACTGAAGCTTTCTTT.

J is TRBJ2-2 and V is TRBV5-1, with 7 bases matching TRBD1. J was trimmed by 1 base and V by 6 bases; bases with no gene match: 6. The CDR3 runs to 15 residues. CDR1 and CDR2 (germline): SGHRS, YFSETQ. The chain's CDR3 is CASNPGTENTGELFF. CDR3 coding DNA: TGCGCCAGCAACCCCGGGACAGAGAACACCGGGGAGCTGTTTTTT.

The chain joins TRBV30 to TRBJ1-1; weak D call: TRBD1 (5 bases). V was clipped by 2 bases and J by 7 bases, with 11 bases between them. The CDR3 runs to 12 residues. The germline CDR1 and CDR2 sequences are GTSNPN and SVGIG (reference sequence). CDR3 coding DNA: TGTGCCTGGAGTTACAGGAAAGGTGAAGCTTTCTTT. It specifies CAWSYRKGEAFF.

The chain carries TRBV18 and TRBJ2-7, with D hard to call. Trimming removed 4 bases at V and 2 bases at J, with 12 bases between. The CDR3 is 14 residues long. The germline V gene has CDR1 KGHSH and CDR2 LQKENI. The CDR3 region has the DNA TGTGCCAGCTCACTTCGGACGGAGACCTACGAGCAGTACTTC. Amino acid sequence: CASSLRTETYEQYF.

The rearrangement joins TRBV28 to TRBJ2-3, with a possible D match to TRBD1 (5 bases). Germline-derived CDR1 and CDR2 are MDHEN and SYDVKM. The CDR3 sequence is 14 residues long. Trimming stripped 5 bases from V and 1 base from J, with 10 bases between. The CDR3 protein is CASSIQGGTDTQYF. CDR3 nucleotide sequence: TGTGCCAGCAGTATTCAGGGTGGCACAGATACGCAGTATTTT.

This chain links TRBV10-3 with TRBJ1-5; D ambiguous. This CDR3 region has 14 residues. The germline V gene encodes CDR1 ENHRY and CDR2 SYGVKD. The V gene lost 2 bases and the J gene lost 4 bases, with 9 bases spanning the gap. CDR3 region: CAISEGVRNQPQHF. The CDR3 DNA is TGTGCCATCAGTGAGGGGGTTAGGAATCAGCCCCAGCATTTT.

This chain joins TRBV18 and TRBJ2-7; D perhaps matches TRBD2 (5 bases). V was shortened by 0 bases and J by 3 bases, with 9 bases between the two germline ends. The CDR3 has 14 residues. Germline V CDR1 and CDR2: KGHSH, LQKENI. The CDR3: CASSPPGLLYEQYF. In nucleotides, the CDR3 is TGTGCCAGCTCACCACCCGGACTCCTCTACGAGCAGTACTTC.

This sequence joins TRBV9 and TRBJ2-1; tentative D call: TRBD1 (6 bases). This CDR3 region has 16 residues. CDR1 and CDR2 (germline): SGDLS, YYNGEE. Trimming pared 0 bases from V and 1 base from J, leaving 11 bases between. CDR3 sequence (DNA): TGTGCCAGCAGCGTAGCTGCCAGGGGTTCCTACAATGAGCAGTTCTTC. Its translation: CASSVAARGSYNEQFF. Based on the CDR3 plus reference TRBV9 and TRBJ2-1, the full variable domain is DSGVTQTPKHLITATGQRVTLRCSPRSGDLSVYWYQQSLDQGLQFLIQYYNGEERAKGNILERFSAQQFPDLHSELNLSSLELGDSALYFCASSVAARGSYNEQFFGPGTRLTVL.

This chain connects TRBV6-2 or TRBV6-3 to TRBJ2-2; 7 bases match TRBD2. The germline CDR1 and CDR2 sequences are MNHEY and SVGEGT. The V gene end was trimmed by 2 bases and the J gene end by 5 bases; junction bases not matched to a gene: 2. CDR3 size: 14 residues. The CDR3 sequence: CASSYGTTTGELFF. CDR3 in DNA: TGTGCCAGCAGTTACGGGACTACAACCGGGGAGCTGTTTTTT.

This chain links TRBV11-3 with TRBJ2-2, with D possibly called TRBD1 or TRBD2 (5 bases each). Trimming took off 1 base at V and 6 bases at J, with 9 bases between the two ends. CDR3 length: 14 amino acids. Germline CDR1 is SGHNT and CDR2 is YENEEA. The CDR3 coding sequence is TGTGCCAGCAGCTTAGTAGGGACGTCCGGGGAGCTGTTTTTT. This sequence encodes CASSLVGTSGELFF.

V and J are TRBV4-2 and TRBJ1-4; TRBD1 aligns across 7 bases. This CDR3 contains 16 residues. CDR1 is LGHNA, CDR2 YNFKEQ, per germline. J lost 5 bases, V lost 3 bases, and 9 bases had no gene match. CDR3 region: CASSQSRGTVNEKLFF. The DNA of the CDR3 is TGTGCCAGCAGCCAGTCTAGAGGGACAGTGAATGAAAAACTGTTTTTT.

Here the CDR3 DNA reads TGTGCCATCAGTGAGTCCGGGGGGGGAGGGCGAAGGAGCACAGATACGCAGTATTTT. Protein: CAISESGGGGRRSTDTQYF. V usage is TRBV10-3 and J usage is TRBJ2-3, with 8 bases lining up with TRBD2. This CDR3 contains 19 residues. Germline loops: CDR1 ENHRY, CDR2 SYGVKD. The trim removed 0 bases at V and 0 bases at J, leaving 11 bases unmatched.

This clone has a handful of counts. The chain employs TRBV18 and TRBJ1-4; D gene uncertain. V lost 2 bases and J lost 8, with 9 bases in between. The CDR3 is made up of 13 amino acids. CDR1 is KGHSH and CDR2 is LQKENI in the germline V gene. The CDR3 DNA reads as TGTGCCAGCTCACCAGGGGTAGAGGAAAAACTGTTTTTT. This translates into CASSPGVEEKLFF.

The CDR3 region is CASSWRTGLANTGELFF. The CDR3 nucleotides are TGTGCCAGCAGCTGGAGGACAGGACTCGCGAACACCGGGGAGCTGTTTTTT. This chain uses TRBV5-6 with TRBJ2-2, with 7 bases identical to TRBD1. V dropped 3 bases and J dropped 0; count of bases not matched to a gene: 8. The V gene's germline CDR1 is SGHDT and CDR2 YYEEEE. This CDR3 comprises 17 residues.

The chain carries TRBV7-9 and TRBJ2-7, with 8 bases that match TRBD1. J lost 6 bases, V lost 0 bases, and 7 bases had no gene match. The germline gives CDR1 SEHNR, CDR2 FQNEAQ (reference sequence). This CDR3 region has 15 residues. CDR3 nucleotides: TGTGCCAGCAGCTTAGCACTAACAGGGGGAAGCGAGCAGTACTTC. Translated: CASSLALTGGSEQYF.

The CDR3 region is CASSDDRESEKLFF. The CDR3 DNA reads TGTGCCAGCAGCGATGACAGGGAGAGCGAAAAACTGTTTTTT. V is TRBV5-4 and J is TRBJ1-4, with 7 bases fitting TRBD1. The CDR3 is 14 amino acids. Trimming took 4 bases from V and 8 from J; bases not matched to a gene: 8. Germline CDR1 and CDR2: SGHNT and YYREEE (reference sequence).

CDR3 sequence reads: CASSIRVNQPQHF. The CDR3 DNA reads TGTGCCAGTAGTATCAGGGTCAATCAGCCCCAGCATTTT. The rearrangement uses TRBV19 and TRBJ1-5; a possible D gene is TRBD1 (5 bases). Germline-derived CDR1 and CDR2 are LNHDA and SQIVND (reference sequence). The V gene lost 3 bases and the J gene lost 3 bases, with 6 bases spanning the gap. The CDR3 extends over 13 amino acids.